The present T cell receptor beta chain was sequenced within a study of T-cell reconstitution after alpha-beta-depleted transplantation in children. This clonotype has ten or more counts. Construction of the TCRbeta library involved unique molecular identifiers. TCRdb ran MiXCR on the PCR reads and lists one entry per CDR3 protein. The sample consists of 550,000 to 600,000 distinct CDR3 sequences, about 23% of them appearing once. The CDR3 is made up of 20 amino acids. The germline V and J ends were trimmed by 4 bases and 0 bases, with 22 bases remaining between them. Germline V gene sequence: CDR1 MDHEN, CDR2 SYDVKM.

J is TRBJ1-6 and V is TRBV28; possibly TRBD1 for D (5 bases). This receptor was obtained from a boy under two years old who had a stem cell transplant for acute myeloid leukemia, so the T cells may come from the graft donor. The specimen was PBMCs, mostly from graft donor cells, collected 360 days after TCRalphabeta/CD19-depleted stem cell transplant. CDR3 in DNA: TGTGCCAGCAGTTCCACTGGGGGGGTCCCGACTAGCTCCTATAATTCACCCCTCCACTTT. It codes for CASSSTGGVPTSSYNSPLHF.